This T cell receptor beta chain derives from a study of early T cells in non-severe SARS-CoV-2 infection listed by TCRdb under 2021. Context from the whole study: TCR sequencing used bulk RNA from unsorted whole blood, so alpha and beta chains could not be paired. Broader findings and caveats from the paper: VDJdb matching was skewed toward anti-spike CD8 responses and likely underestimated virus-specific expansions, missing private and CD4 specificities.

Set within a cohort of healthcare workers in London, UK, this nested case-control study involved weekly PCR testing of nasopharyngeal swabs along with blood sampling. Healthcare workers were recruited between 23 and 31 March 2020, during the week of the UK lockdown, and were followed weekly for up to roughly 15 weeks. This clonotype was counted many times. Its cognate antigen has yet to be identified. There are no base qualities to consult, and no much larger clone falls within one base. Measured from the cysteine to the phenylalanine, the CDR3 is 14 residues long. Here the CDR3 DNA is all that survives: 42 bases in frame from base 1. CDR1 and CDR2 are read off the germline V gene as KGHSH and LQKENI. V and J lose 3 bases and 2 bases, and a span of 9 bases separates them. The receptor library was made with 5' RACE. Sequencing instrument: NextSeq 500. To correct for sequencing error and PCR bias, the TCR library protocol tagged individual cDNA molecules with unique molecular identifiers. TCR alpha and beta chains were both sequenced, and the abundances of alpha and beta sequences in each sample were closely correlated with each other. On the authors' methods: Decombinator V4 was used to perform V gene, J gene and CDR3 annotation of TCR sequences. TCRs were defined as expanded if a significant change between any two time points was detected under a Poisson model with p below 0.0001. Abundances of TCRs were expressed as counts per million after normalisation to the total number of TCRs sequenced in each sample. MAIT TCRs were defined by TRAV1-2 paired with TRAJ12, TRAJ20 or TRAJ33, and iNKT TCRs by TRAV10 paired with TRAJ18. VDJdb, accessed 1 November 2021, was searched for CMV, EBV and SARS-CoV-2 annotated TCRs, excluding TCRs annotated for multiple antigens. TCRdb reprocessed the public reads (quality trimming at Q25 with fastp, clone calling with MiXCR) and kept in-frame beta chains. Rows matching on CDR3 protein sequence are summarized as one entry with the most common DNA and genes. The V and J calls, along with clone size, are taken from TCRdb and not from the paper's own processing. The sample table shows more than 75,000 distinct CDR3 sequences, and 13% are seen once. In total, the top ten clones hold around 6% of the sample.

Recombination joined TRBV18 with TRBJ2-3, and the D gene may be TRBD1, 6 bases matching. This sequence was found in an adult who was a healthcare worker with PCR-confirmed SARS-CoV-2 infection or an uninfected control (not recorded which). Specimen: whole blood. The nucleotide sequence reads TGTGCCAGCTCACCGACAGGATTCACAGATACGCAGTATTTT. The resulting protein is CASSPTGFTDTQYF.